Below, one TCR beta chain is given with its context. The method was immunoSEQ multiplex PCR; TCRdb's version includes in-frame clones alone and lacks a portion of them. Found here are 150,000 to 250,000 clones, 75% to 90% of them singletons; the top ten hold 2% to 2.5%. The sample originates from a study of blood T cell repertoires in COVID-19. Study summary: The samples span acute and convalescent COVID-19 from the United States, Italy and Spain.

CDR1 is SGHNT, CDR2 YYREEE, per germline (reference sequence). This CDR3 is built from 16 residues. Trimming took off 3 bases at V and 5 bases at J, with 20 bases between the two ends. The sequence was obtained from a woman aged 25 to 39 who had recovered from COVID-19. The rearrangement links TRBV5-4 to TRBJ1-1; no clear D. Sequenced sample: PBMCs or T cells enriched from blood (not recorded which). The CDR3: CASSYGVSVLATEAFF. In nucleotides, the CDR3 is TGTGCCAGCAGCTATGGTGTATCAGTTTTAGCTACTGAAGCTTTCTTT.